This T cell receptor (beta chain) was captured in a study of blood T cell repertoires in COVID-19. As for the study in general: COVID-19 samples, acute and convalescent, were from the United States, Italy and Spain.

Germline V gives CDR1 MNHEY, CDR2 SVGAGI. The CDR3 spans 12 residues. With 8 bases clipped from V and 5 bases from J, the junction kept 4 bases outside the gene matches. This clone was seen a few times. In the source study's methods: Researchers report that nucleated cell counts were estimated from reference gene primer amplification. TCRdb's table, derived via immunoSEQ multiplex PCR, lists solely in-frame clones and lacks some. V, J and clone size are those of that table, while D and trimming were read from the DNA. The repertoire includes 120,000 or so clones, roughly 82% of them detected once, and roughly 12% sits in the top ten.

The chain couples TRBV6-5 to TRBJ1-2, with 8 bases aligning to TRBD1. This TCR was sampled from a human donor in a cohort sampled during active COVID-19. The sequenced sample consisted of peripheral blood. The CDR3 region is CASGTGGYGYTF. CDR3 nucleotide sequence: TGTGCCAGCGGAACAGGGGGTTATGGCTACACCTTC.